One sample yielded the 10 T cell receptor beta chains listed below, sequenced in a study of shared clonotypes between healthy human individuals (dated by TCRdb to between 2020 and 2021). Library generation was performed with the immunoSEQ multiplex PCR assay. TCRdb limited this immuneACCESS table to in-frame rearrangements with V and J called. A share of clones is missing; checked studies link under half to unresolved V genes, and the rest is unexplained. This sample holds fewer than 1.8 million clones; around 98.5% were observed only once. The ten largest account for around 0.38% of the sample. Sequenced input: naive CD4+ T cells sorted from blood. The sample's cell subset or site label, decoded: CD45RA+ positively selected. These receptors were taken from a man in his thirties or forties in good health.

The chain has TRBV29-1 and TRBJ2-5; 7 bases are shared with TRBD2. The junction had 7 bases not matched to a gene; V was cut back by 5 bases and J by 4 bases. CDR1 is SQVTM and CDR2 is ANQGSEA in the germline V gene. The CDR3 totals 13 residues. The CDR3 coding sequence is TGCAGCGTTCCTCTATGGGGGGGAGAGACCCAGTACTTC. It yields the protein CSVPLWGGETQYF.

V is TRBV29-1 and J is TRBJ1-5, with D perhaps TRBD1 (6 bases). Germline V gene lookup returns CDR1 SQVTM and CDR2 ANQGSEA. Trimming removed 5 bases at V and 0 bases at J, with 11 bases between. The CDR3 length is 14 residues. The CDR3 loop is CSVKTGNSNQPQHF. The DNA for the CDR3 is TGCAGCGTTAAGACAGGAAATAGCAATCAGCCCCAGCATTTT.

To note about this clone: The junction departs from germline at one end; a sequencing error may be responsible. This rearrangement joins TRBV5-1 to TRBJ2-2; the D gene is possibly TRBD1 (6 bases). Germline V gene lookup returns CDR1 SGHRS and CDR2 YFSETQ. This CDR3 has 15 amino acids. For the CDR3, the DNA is TGCGCCAGCTGCTTAGGGGGAATGAACACCGGGGAGCTGTTTTTT. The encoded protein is CASCLGGMNTGELFF.

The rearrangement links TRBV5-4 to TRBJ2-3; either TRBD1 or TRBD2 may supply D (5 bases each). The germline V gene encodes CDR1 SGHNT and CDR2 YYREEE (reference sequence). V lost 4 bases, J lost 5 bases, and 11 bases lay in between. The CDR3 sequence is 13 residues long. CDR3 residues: CASSRGPRDTQYF. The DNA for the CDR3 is TGTGCCAGCAGCCGGGGCCCTCGAGATACGCAGTATTTT.

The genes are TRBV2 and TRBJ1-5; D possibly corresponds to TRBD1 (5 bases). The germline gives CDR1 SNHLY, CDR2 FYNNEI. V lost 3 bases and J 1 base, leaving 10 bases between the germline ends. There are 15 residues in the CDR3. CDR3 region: CASSDSTASNQPQHF. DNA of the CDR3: TGTGCCAGCAGTGACTCGACAGCGAGCAATCAGCCCCAGCATTTT.

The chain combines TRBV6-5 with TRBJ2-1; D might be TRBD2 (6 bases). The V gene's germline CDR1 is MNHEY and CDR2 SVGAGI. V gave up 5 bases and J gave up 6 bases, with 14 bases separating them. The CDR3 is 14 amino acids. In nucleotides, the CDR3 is TGTGCCAGCAGTGAGACTAGGGTCCGCAATGAGCAGTTCTTC. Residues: CASSETRVRNEQFF.

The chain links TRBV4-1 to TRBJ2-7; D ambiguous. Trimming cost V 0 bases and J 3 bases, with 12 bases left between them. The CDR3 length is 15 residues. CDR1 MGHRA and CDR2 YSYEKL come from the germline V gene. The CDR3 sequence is CASSQDQRQIYEQYF. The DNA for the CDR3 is TGCGCCAGCAGCCAAGATCAACGGCAGATCTACGAGCAGTACTTC.

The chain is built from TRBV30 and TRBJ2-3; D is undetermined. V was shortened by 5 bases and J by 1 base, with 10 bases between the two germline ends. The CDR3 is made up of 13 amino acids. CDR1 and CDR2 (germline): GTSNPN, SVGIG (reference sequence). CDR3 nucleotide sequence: TGTGCCTGGGTTGCTCCGGGCACAGATACGCAGTATTTT. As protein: CAWVAPGTDTQYF.

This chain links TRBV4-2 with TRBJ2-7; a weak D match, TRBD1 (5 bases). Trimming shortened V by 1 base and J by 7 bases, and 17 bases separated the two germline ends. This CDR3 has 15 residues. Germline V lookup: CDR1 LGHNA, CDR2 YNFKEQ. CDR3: CASSQGRQGLGEQYF. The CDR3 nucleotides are TGTGCCAGCAGCCAAGGTCGTCAGGGTTTGGGTGAGCAGTACTTC.

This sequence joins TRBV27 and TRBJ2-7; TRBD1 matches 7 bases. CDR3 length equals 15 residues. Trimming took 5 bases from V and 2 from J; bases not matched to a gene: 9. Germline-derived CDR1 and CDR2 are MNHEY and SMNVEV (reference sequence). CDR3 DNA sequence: TGTGCCAGCAGTCTCAGACAGGGAATCACCTACGAGCAGTACTTC. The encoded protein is CASSLRQGITYEQYF.